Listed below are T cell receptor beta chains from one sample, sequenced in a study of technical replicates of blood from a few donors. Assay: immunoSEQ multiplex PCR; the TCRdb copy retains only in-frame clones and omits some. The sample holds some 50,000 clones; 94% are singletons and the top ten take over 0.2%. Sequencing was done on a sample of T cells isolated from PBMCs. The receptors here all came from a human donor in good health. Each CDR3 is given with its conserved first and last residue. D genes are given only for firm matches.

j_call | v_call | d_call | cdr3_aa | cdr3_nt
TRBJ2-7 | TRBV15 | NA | CATSRDRGYEQYF | TGTGCCACCAGCAGAGACAGGGGCTACGAGCAGTACTTC
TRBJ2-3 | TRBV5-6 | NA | CASSFYDRGTDTQYF | TGTGCCAGCAGCTTTTACGATCGCGGCACAGATACGCAGTATTTT
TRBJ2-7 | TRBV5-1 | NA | CASSPQGSSYEQYF | TGCGCCAGCAGCCCACAGGGTAGCTCCTACGAGCAGTACTTC
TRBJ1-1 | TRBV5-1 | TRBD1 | CASSLGGQGVTEAFF | TGCGCCAGCAGCTTGGGGGGACAGGGGGTGACTGAAGCTTTCTTT
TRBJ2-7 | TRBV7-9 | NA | CASSPPPRIGLYEQYF | TGTGCCAGCAGCCCGCCCCCCAGGATAGGTCTATACGAGCAGTACTTC
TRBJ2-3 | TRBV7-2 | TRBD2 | CASSPAGGLGTDTQYF | TGTGCCAGCAGCCCGGCCGGAGGACTAGGCACAGATACGCAGTATTTT
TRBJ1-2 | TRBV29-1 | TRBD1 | CSVEDRGRGYTF | TGCAGCGTCGAAGACAGGGGGCGAGGCTACACCTTC
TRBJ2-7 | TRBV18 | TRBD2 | CASPKRTSGGTNSYEQYF | TGTGCCAGCCCGAAGCGGACTAGCGGGGGAACCAACTCCTACGAGCAGTACTTC
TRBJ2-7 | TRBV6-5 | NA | CASSAGRGNENEQYF | TGTGCCAGCAGCGCGGGTCGTGGGAACGAAAACGAGCAGTACTTC
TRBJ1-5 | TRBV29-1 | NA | CSVGGSNQPQHF | TGCAGCGTTGGAGGGAGCAATCAGCCCCAGCATTTT
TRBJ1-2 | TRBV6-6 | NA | CASSNDRSYGYTF | TGTGCCAGCAGTAACGACAGATCCTATGGCTACACCTTC
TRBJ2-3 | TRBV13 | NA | CASSSDRSTDTQYF | TGTGCCAGCAGCTCGGACAGAAGCACAGATACGCAGTATTTT
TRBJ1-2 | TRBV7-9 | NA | CASSLEGEPYGYTF | TGTGCCAGCAGCTTAGAAGGGGAACCCTATGGCTACACCTTC
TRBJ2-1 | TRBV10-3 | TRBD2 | CAFRTSGYPNEQFF | TGTGCCTTCCGGACTAGCGGCTACCCTAATGAGCAGTTCTTC